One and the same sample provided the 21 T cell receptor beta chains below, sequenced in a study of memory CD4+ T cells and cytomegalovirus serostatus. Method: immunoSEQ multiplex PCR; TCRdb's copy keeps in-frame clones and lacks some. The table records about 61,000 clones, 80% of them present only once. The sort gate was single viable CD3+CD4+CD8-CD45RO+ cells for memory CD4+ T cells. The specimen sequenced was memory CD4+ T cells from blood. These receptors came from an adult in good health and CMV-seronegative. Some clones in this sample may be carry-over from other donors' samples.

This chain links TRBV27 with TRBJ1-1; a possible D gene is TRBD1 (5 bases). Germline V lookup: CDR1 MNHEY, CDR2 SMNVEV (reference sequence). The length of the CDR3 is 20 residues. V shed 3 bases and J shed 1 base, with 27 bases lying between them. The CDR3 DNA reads TGTGCCAGCAGTTTTAAGGGAATTGGATCGAGGGGAGGAAGGAACACTGAAGCTTTCTTT. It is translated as CASSFKGIGSRGGRNTEAFF.

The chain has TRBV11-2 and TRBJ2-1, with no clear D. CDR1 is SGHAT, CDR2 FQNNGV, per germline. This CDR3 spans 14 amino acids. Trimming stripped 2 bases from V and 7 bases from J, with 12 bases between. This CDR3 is CASSLFASLNEQFF. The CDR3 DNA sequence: TGTGCCAGCAGCTTATTCGCTAGTCTGAATGAGCAGTTCTTC. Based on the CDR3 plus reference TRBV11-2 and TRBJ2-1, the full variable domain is EAGVAQSPRYKIIEKRQSVAFWCNPISGHATLYWYQQILGQGPKLLIQFQNNGVVDDSQLPKDRFSAERLKGVDSTLKIQPAKLEDSAVYLCASSLFASLNEQFFGPGTRLTVL.

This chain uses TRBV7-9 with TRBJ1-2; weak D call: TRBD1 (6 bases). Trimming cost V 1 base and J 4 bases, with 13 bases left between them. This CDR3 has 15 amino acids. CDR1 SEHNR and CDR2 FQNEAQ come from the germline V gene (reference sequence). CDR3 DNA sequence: TGTGCCAGCAGCTTAGGGGAAGGGACAATCTATGGCTACACCTTC. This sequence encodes CASSLGEGTIYGYTF.

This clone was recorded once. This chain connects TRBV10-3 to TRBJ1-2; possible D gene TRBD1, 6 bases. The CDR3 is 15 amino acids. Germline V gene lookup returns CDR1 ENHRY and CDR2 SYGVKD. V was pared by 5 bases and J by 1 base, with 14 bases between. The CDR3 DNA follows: TGTGCCATCAGTAGCGGGGGCCGATTTAACTATGGCTACACCTTC. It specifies CAISSGGRFNYGYTF.

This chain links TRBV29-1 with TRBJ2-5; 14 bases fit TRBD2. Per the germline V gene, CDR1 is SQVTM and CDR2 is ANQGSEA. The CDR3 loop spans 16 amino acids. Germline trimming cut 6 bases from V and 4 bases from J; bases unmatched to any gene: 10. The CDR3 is CSVSRLAGGPGETQYF. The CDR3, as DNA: TGCAGCGTCTCCCGACTAGCGGGGGGGCCGGGAGAGACCCAGTACTTC.

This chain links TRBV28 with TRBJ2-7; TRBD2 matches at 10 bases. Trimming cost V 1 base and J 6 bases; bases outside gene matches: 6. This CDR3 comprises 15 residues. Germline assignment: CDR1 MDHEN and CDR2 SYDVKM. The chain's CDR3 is CASSLFVAGGGEQYF. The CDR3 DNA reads TGTGCCAGCAGTTTATTCGTAGCGGGAGGAGGCGAGCAGTACTTC.

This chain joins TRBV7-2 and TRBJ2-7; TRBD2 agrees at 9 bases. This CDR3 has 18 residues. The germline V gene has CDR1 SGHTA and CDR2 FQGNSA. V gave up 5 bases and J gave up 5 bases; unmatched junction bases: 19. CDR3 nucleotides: TGTGCCAGCAGCCCCCGGAGGGCGGGGGGGGGACGCCTAGACGAGCAGTACTTC. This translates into CASSPRRAGGGRLDEQYF. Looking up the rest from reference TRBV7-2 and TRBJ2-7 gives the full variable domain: GAGVSQSPSNKVTEKGKDVELRCDPISGHTALYWYRQSLGQGLEFLIYFQGNSAPDKSGLPSDRFSAERTGGSVSTLTIQRTQQEDSAVYLCASSPRRAGGGRLDEQYFGPGTRLTVT.

The CDR3 sequence: CACGHSNSPLHF. CDR3 sequence (DNA): TGTGCCTGTGGACATAGCAATTCACCCCTCCACTTT. V and J are TRBV6-1 and TRBJ1-6, with D possibly TRBD1 on 5 matching bases. The CDR3 runs to 12 residues. Germline V gives CDR1 MNHNS, CDR2 SASEGT. The germline V and J ends were trimmed by 11 bases and 7 bases, with 12 bases remaining between them.

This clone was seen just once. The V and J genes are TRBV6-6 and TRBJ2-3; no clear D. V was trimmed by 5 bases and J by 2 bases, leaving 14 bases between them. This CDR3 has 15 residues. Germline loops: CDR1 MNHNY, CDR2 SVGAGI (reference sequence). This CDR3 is CASSRRAPNTDTQYF. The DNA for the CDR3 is TGTGCCAGCAGTCGCCGGGCCCCAAACACAGATACGCAGTATTTT.

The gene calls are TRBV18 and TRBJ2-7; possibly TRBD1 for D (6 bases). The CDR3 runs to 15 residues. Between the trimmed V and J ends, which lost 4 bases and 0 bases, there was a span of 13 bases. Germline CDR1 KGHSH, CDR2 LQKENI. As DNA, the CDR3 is TGTGCCAGCTCACGGCGACAGGAGAGCTCCTACGAGCAGTACTTC. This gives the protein CASSRRQESSYEQYF.

CDR3 amino acids: CASSYQVNTEAFF. CDR3 nucleotide sequence: TGTGCCAGCAGTTACCAGGTCAACACTGAAGCTTTCTTT. This rearrangement joins TRBV6-5 to TRBJ1-1; D uncertain. This CDR3 region has 13 residues. V was shortened by 2 bases and J by 2 bases, with 6 bases between the two germline ends. Germline assignment: CDR1 MNHEY and CDR2 SVGAGI.

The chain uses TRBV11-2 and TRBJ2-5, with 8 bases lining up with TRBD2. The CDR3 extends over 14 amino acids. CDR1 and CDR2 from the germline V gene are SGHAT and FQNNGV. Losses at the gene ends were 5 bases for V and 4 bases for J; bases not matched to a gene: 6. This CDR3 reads CASSRALAGETQYF. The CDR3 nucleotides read TGTGCCAGCAGCAGAGCCCTAGCGGGAGAGACCCAGTACTTC.

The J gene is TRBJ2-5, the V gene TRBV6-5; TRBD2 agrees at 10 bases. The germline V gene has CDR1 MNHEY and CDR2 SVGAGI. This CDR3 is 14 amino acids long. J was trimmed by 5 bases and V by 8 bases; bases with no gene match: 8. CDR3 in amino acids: CASSDSGGLETQYF. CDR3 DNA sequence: TGTGCCAGCTCGGATAGCGGGGGGCTGGAGACCCAGTACTTC.

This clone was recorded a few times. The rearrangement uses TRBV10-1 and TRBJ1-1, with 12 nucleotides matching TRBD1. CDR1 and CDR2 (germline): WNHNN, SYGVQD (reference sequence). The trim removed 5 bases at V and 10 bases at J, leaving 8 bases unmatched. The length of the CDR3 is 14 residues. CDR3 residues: CASSRDRGQVRAFF. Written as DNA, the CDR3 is TGCGCCAGCAGTAGGGACAGGGGGCAGGTCCGAGCTTTCTTT.

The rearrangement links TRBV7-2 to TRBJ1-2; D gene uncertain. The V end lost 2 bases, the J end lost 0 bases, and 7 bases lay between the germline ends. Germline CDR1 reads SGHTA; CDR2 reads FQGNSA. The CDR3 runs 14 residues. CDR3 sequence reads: CASSLSISNYGYTF. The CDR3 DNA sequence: TGTGCCAGCAGCTTAAGCATATCTAACTATGGCTACACCTTC.

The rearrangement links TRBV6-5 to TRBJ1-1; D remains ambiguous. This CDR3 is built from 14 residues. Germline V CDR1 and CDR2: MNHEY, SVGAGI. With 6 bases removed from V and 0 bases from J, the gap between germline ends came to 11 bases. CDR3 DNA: TGTGCCAGCAGAGCAGTTTACCTGAACACTGAAGCTTTCTTT. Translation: CASRAVYLNTEAFF.

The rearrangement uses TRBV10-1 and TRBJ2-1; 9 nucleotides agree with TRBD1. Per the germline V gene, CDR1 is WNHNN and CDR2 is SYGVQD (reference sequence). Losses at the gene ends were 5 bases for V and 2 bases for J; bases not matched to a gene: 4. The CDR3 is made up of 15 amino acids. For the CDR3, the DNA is TGCGCCAGCAGTCGACAGGGGGTCACCTACAATGAGCAGTTCTTC. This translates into CASSRQGVTYNEQFF.

The CDR3 DNA is TGTGCCAGCTCACCTTTTGGGGGACAGGGGGGTACCTACGAGCAGTACTTC. The encoded protein is CASSPFGGQGGTYEQYF. V and J are TRBV18 and TRBJ2-7; 11 positions agree with TRBD1. Germline V CDR1 and CDR2: KGHSH, LQKENI. The CDR3 spans 17 residues. The V segment lost 3 bases and the J segment 2 bases; nucleotides outside the gene matches: 9.

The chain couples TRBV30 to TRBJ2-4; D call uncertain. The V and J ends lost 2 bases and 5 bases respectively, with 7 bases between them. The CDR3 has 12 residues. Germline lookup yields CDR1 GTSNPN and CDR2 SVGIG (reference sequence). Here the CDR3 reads CAWSRVENIQYF. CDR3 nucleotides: TGTGCCTGGAGTCGGGTCGAAAACATTCAGTACTTC.

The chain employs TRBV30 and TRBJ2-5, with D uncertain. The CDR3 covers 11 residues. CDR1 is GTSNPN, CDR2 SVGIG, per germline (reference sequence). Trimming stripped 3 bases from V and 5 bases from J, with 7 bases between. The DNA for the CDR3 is TGTGCCTGGAGCCTGGGGGAGACCCAGTACTTC. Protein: CAWSLGETQYF.

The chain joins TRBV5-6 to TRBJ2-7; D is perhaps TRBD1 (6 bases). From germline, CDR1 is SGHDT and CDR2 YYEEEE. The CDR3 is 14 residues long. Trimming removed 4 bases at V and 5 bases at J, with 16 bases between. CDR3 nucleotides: TGTGCCAGCAGCAGACGACAGGCCTTCAACGAGCAGTACTTC. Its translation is CASSRRQAFNEQYF.